The subject of this entry is one T cell receptor beta chain. Germline lookup yields CDR1 KGHSH and CDR2 LQKENI. Trimming stripped 0 bases from V and 4 bases from J, with 9 bases between. The CDR3 sequence is 14 residues long. PCR amplification relied on 60 Vbeta primers (plus 13 Jbeta primers). Sequenced by immunoSEQ multiplex PCR; TCRdb stores in-frame clones only, minus some. The sample holds 95,000 to 150,000 clones; about 83% are singletons and the top ten take 2.7%. This sample stems from a study of cytomegalovirus exposure and HLA in healthy donors. The chain employs TRBV18 and TRBJ1-1; D gene unclear. The receptor comes from a woman in her thirties or forties in good health and CMV-seropositive. Sample: PBMCs. The CDR3 sequence is CASSPPTGGTEAFF. CDR3 coding DNA: TGTGCCAGCTCACCACCGACTGGAGGCACTGAAGCTTTCTTT.